This T cell receptor (beta chain) was identified during a study of blood T cells in healthy people across ages. Study as a whole: In model experiments, template switching was able to capture about one barcoded beta molecule for every two T cells that were present.

Isolating PBMCs gave at least 6 million of these cells per sample. Through a sample-barcoded 5' primer and a J-beta primer mix, a second PCR was run for roughly 6 to 11 cycles. MiXCR, applied by TCRdb to the 5' RACE reads, yields one record per CDR3 protein. There are some 700,000 distinct CDR3 sequences in the sample; roughly 45% occur only once, and more than 20% lies in the top ten. This CDR3 is 13 amino acids long. With V trimmed by 5 bases and J by 4 bases, 1 base remained unmatched. The sample taken for sequencing was blood. The receptor was derived from a woman aged 55-75 years in good health. The chain combines TRBV12-3 or TRBV12-4 with TRBJ2-7, with 11 bases identical to TRBD2. CDR3: CASSTSGGYEQYF. The DNA of the CDR3 is TGTGCCAGCAGTACTAGCGGGGGTTACGAGCAGTACTTC.